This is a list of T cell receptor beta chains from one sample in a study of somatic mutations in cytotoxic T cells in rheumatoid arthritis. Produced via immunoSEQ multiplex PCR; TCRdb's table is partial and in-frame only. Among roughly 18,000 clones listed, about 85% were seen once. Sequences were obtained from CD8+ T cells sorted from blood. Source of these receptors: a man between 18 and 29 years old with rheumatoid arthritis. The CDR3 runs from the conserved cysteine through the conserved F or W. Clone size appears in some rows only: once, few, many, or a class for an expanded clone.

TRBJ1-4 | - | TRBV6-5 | CASSYSRGAGEKLFF
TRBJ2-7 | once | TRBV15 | CATSRGTPITIGVPYEQYF
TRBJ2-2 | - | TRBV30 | CAWSHLGEGTGELFF
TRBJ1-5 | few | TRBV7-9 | CASSRPTQPQHF
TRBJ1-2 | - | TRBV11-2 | CASSLGQMGYTF
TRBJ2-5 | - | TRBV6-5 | CASSYFGQLGETQYF
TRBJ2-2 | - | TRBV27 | CASSWEGASPGELFF
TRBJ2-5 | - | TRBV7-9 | CASSFQGRETQYF
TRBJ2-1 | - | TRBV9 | CASSADPAGVDEQFF
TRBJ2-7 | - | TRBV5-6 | CASSATGTAGLGTTYEQYF
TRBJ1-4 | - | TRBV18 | CASSPLGSRFNEKLFF
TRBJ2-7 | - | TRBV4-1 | CASSQKKAGSSYEQYF
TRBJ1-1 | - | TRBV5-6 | CASIPQGLGNTEAFF
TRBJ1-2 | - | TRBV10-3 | CAISEPTERGYTF
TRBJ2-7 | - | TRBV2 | CASIKDTGTVVYEQYF
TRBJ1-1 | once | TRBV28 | CASSLASDGTQGPEAFF
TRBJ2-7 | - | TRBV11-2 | CASSLIIDYEQYF
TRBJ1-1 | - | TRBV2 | CASSESQGLMNTEAFF
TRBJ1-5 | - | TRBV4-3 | CASSQNLFARTGGKSNQPQHF
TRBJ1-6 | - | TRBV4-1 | CASSQDFGSGAHSPLHF
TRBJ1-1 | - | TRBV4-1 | CASSQEVQGTTEAFF
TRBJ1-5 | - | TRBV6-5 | CASSRESSNQPQHF
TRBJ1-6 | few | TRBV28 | CASSRQGRNSPLHF
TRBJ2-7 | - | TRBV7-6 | CASSLLTGDPYEQYF
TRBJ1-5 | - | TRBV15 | CATSTGGGSNQPQHF
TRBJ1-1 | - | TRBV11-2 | CASSTTGGTIFNTEAFF
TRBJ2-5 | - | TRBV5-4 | CASSASVPGTQYF
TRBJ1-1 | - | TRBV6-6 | CASNLQRTVATEAFF
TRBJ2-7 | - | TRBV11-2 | CASSTLSGGAAYEQYF
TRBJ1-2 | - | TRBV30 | CAWSTTGTYGYTF
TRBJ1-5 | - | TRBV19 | CASSPGDTNQPQHF
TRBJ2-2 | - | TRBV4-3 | CASSQDPFYTGELFF
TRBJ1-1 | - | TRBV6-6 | CASSYPQRGPTEAFF
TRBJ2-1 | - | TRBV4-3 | CASSQGWTSGGYRYNEQFF
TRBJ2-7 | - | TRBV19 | CASSMAMIRDRGIYEQYF
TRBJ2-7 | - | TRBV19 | CASSPLGSSYEQYF
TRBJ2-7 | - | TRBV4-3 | CASSQGTSGTYEQYF
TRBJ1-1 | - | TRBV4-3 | CASSHLTGTPPEAFF
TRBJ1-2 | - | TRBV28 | CASGWPEGYTF
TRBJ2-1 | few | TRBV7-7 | CASSAQGYGNEQFF
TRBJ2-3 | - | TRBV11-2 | CASSSPPDEDTQYF
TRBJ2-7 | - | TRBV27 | CASSLSISGGFRTYEQYF
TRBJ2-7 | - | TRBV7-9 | CASSPKGTGNYEQYF
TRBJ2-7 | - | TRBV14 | CASSQEWGYSSPFYEQYF
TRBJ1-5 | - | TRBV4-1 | CASSRESRGYQPQHF
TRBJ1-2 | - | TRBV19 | CASTLGGTNYGYTF
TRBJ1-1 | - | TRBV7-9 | CASVWGNMNTEAFF
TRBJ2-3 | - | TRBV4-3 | CASSQDWLAGGEDTQYF
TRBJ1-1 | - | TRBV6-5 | CASSYSTGSRAEAFF
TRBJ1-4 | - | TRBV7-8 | CASRGGVANEKLFF
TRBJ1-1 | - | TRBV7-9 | CASSLYINGEAFF
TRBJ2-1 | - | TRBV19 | CASSIFRAYNEQFF
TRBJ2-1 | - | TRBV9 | CASSVQTSKDEQFF
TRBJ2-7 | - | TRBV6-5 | CASSYLGQGSYEQYF
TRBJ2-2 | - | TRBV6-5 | CASSYAIASTGELFF
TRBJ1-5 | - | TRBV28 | CASSPLEGRQPQHF